Below are 9 T cell receptor beta chains sequenced from a single sample in a study of blood T cell repertoires in COVID-19 (TCRdb year 2020). The library was generated by the immunoSEQ multiplex PCR assay. TCRdb took this table from immuneACCESS and kept in-frame rearrangements with V and J called. Such tables lack part of the clones; where checked against another copy, unresolved V genes explain under half of the gap, and the rest is unexplained. The sample yields about 230,000 clones; about 79% were counted once. The ten largest make up 2% to 2.5% of the sample. Sequencing input: peripheral blood. The receptor set was obtained from a man in his forties who had recovered from COVID-19.

This clone turned up a few times. The rearrangement joins TRBV5-1 to TRBJ1-2, with D possibly TRBD1 on 5 matching bases. Germline V lookup: CDR1 SGHRS, CDR2 YFSETQ. The germline V and J ends were trimmed by 4 bases and 4 bases, with 17 bases remaining between them. This CDR3 is built from 15 residues. The DNA for the CDR3 is TGCGCCAGCAGCCCGGTCTCGGGGGGTATCTATGGCTACACCTTC. Its protein is CASSPVSGGIYGYTF. Full variable domain (outside the CDR3, taken from reference TRBV5-1 and TRBJ1-2): KAGVTQTPRYLIKTRGQQVTLSCSPISGHRSVSWYQQTPGQGLQFLFEYFSETQRNKGNFPGRFSGRQFSNSRSEMNVSTLELGDSALYLCASSPVSGGIYGYTFGSGTRLTVV.

The V call is TRBV12-5, the J call TRBJ2-1, with 7 bases matching TRBD1. The trim removed 6 bases at V and 3 bases at J, leaving 2 bases unmatched. This CDR3 has 13 residues. Per germline, CDR1 LGHNT and CDR2 FRNRAP. The chain's CDR3 is CASGRDSYNEQFF. The CDR3 region has the DNA TGTGCTAGTGGCCGGGACAGCTACAATGAGCAGTTCTTC.

The CDR3 nucleotides are TGTGCCAGCGGGGGAAACAGGGTCCGCGAGCAGTACTTC. This translates into CASGGNRVREQYF. The chain joins TRBV7-2 to TRBJ2-7, with TRBD1 as a possible D gene (6 bases). The CDR3 consists of 13 residues. Germline CDR1 SGHTA, CDR2 FQGNSA. V was clipped by 8 bases and J by 6 bases, with 17 bases between them.

The chain is built from TRBV12-3 or TRBV12-4 and TRBJ2-1; D possibly corresponds to TRBD2 (6 bases). V lost 8 bases and J 7 bases, leaving 12 bases between the germline ends. The CDR3 runs 12 residues. The CDR3 sequence is CASLESGNEQFF. The CDR3 nucleotides are TGTGCCAGCCTTGAAAGCGGGAATGAGCAGTTCTTC.

This chain uses TRBV6-1 with TRBJ1-5; the D is unclear. This CDR3 contains 13 residues. Trimming stripped 1 base from V and 11 bases from J, with 12 bases between. The germline CDR1 and CDR2 sequences are MNHNS and SASEGT. The CDR3, as DNA: TGTGCCAGCAGTGAAGTCTCGGAGATGGCCCAGCATTTT. It codes for CASSEVSEMAQHF.

V is TRBV18 and J is TRBJ2-5; TRBD1 might be the D (6 bases). Trimming removed 1 base from V and 4 bases from J, with 16 bases in between. Germline V gene sequence: CDR1 KGHSH, CDR2 LQKENI. CDR3 length equals 16 residues. CDR3 sequence (DNA): TGTGCCAGCTCACCACAGAGGGACACGAACCGAGAGACCCAGTACTTC. Its translation: CASSPQRDTNRETQYF.

V and J are TRBV27 and TRBJ1-1; possibly TRBD1 for D (5 bases). CDR1 and CDR2 (germline): MNHEY, SMNVEV (reference sequence). Trimming stripped 5 bases from V and 1 base from J, with 20 bases between. CDR3 length equals 17 residues. DNA of the CDR3: TGTGCCAGCAGTCCCACGAAAGTGGGCGGGGGGAACACTGAAGCTTTCTTT. This codes for CASSPTKVGGGNTEAFF.

The rearrangement uses TRBV24-1 and TRBJ2-1, with 11 bases lining up with TRBD2. After removal of 2 bases from V and 6 bases from J, the junction contained 5 bases not matched to a gene. Germline loops: CDR1 KGHDR, CDR2 SFDVKD. The CDR3 runs 16 residues. CDR3 sequence (DNA): TGTGCCACCAGTGATTCACTAGCGGGGGATCCCAATGAGCAGTTCTTC. Protein product: CATSDSLAGDPNEQFF.

CDR3 bases: TGTGCCAGCAGTTCCAACAGGGCTGGAGAGACCCAGTACTTC. It translates to CASSSNRAGETQYF. The chain has TRBV27 and TRBJ2-5, with a weak D call TRBD1 (6 bases). The V and J ends lost 4 bases and 4 bases respectively, with 13 bases between them. Germline V CDR1 and CDR2: MNHEY, SMNVEV (reference sequence). The CDR3 runs 14 residues.